Shown below are 15 T cell receptor beta chains from a single sample sequenced in a study of type 1 regulatory T cells. TCRdb processed the reads anew with MiXCR; each CDR3 protein has one entry. The sample has some 71,000 distinct CDR3 sequences; roughly 20% are singletons. These receptors have no identified antigens. The study, taken as a whole, reports: Compared with non-Tr1 cells, Tr1 cells showed a narrower TCR repertoire.

The specimen sequenced was cultured type 1 regulatory T (Tr1) cells, either the whole culture or a sorted fraction (not recorded which). The origin of the receptors is a human donor in good health.

V and J are TRBV2 and TRBJ2-7; the match to TRBD2 covers 8 bases. Trimming cost V 6 bases and J 4 bases; bases outside gene matches: 5. In germline, CDR1 is SNHLY, CDR2 FYNNEI. The CDR3 totals 13 residues. The CDR3 sequence is CASRVTSAYEQYF. Here the CDR3 DNA reads TGTGCCAGCAGAGTGACTAGCGCATACGAGCAGTACTTC.

The V gene is TRBV18, the J gene TRBJ1-6; the D is unclear. V lost 2 bases and J lost 9, with 14 bases in between. The CDR3 runs to 15 residues. Germline V CDR1 and CDR2: KGHSH, LQKENI. CDR3 in DNA: TGTGCCAGCTCACCATGGGAATCGGCGAGTTCACCCCTCCACTTT. Residues: CASSPWESASSPLHF.

The rearrangement joins TRBV2 to TRBJ2-7; tentatively, D is TRBD1 (6 bases). The V end was cut by 6 bases, the J end by 2 bases, with 11 bases between. This CDR3 has 13 amino acids. The germline gives CDR1 SNHLY, CDR2 FYNNEI. The CDR3 DNA sequence: TGTGCCAGCAGGCCCGGGGACACCTACGAGCAGTACTTC. This translates into CASRPGDTYEQYF.

The rearrangement uses TRBV5-1 and TRBJ2-2; D is unclear. CDR3 size: 15 residues. Germline lookup yields CDR1 SGHRS and CDR2 YFSETQ. Trimming stripped 2 bases from V and 0 bases from J, with 8 bases between. The CDR3 spells CASSLAPPNTGELFF. In DNA, the CDR3 is TGCGCCAGCAGCTTAGCCCCGCCGAACACCGGGGAGCTGTTTTTT.

The J gene is TRBJ2-3, the V gene TRBV5-1; D gene uncertain. Germline values: CDR1 SGHRS, CDR2 YFSETQ. With 0 bases removed from V and 0 bases from J, the gap between germline ends came to 8 bases. This CDR3 has 15 residues. CDR3 bases: TGCGCCAGCAGCTTGGGGCAGACTAGCACAGATACGCAGTATTTT. Its protein product is CASSLGQTSTDTQYF.

This clonotype has more than one count but fewer than ten. This chain joins TRBV6-6 and TRBJ1-2; D is unresolved. The length of the CDR3 is 12 residues. V was cut by 7 bases and J by 4 bases, with 10 bases left in between. The germline V gene has CDR1 MNHNY and CDR2 SVGAGI (reference sequence). CDR3 protein: CASIGAGYGYTF. The CDR3 bases are TGTGCCAGCATTGGAGCGGGCTATGGCTACACCTTC.

Turning to this clonotype: The junction departs from germline at one end; a sequencing error may be responsible. This sequence joins TRBV20-1 and TRBJ2-1; 8 bases line up with TRBD2. Germline CDR1 and CDR2: DFQATT and SNEGSKA (reference sequence). The CDR3 is 12 residues long. CDR3 nucleotide sequence: TGCAGTGCTAGAGATCGGGGACTAGGGCAAATCTTC. Amino acids: CSARDRGLGQIF.

This clonotype came up a few times. The rearrangement links TRBV12-3 or TRBV12-4 to TRBJ2-7; D unresolved. V lost 8 bases and J 3 bases, leaving 8 bases between the germline ends. This CDR3 spans 11 amino acids. The CDR3 bases are TGTGCCAGCTCAAACCGCTACGAGCAGTACTTC. This sequence encodes CASSNRYEQYF.

This clonotype is labeled as medium-sized. The genes are TRBV29-1 and TRBJ2-1; no clear D. Germline CDR1 SQVTM, CDR2 ANQGSEA. This CDR3 has 13 amino acids. Trimming left V 3 bases short and J 7 bases short, with 13 bases between. The CDR3 bases are TGCAGCGTTGACCAGACTGGTTTGAATGAGCAGTTCTTC. This sequence encodes CSVDQTGLNEQFF.

In this sample, this clonotype turned up a few times. CDR3: CSARDGNRDRGTSVNYNEQFF. The CDR3 DNA follows: TGCAGTGCTAGAGATGGGAACAGGGACAGGGGGACTAGCGTAAACTACAATGAGCAGTTCTTC. The chain joins TRBV20-1 to TRBJ2-1; the D gene is possibly TRBD1 (11 bases). This CDR3 contains 21 residues. The V gene lost 0 bases and the J gene lost 3 bases, with 30 bases spanning the gap. From germline, CDR1 is DFQATT and CDR2 SNEGSKA (reference sequence).

The chain couples TRBV7-8 to TRBJ2-7; D is uncertain. The germline V gene has CDR1 SGHVS and CDR2 FQNEAQ. V was cut by 1 base and J by 1 base, with 8 bases left in between. The CDR3 runs to 14 residues. CDR3 amino acids: CASSLVETSYEQYF. The CDR3, as DNA: TGTGCCAGCAGCTTAGTTGAGACATCCTACGAGCAGTACTTC.

The genes are TRBV20-1 and TRBJ2-7; the match to TRBD1 covers 10 bases. Trimming at V came to 3 bases and at J to 0 bases, leaving 2 bases not matched to a gene. The CDR3 is 14 residues long. Looked up from germline, CDR1 is DFQATT and CDR2 is SNEGSKA (reference sequence). This chain's CDR3 is CSARGQGYSYEQYF. Here the CDR3 DNA reads TGCAGTGCTAGGGGACAGGGGTACTCCTACGAGCAGTACTTC.

This clonotype has a handful of counts. The CDR3 loop is CASSLPTLNEQFF. CDR3 coding DNA: TGTGCCAGCAGCCTCCCAACGTTAAATGAGCAGTTCTTC. This rearrangement joins TRBV7-3 to TRBJ2-1; D remains ambiguous. CDR3 length equals 13 residues. Germline CDR1 and CDR2: SGHTA and FQGTGA. With 5 bases removed from V and 7 bases from J, the gap between germline ends came to 12 bases.

This clonotype was seen a few times. This chain connects TRBV4-2 to TRBJ1-5, with TRBD1 identical over 8 bases. Germline lookup yields CDR1 LGHNA and CDR2 YNFKEQ. J gave up 5 bases and V 0 bases, and 6 bases lay outside the gene matches. The CDR3 totals 16 residues. CDR3: CASSQDPGQDYQPQHF. CDR3 DNA: TGTGCCAGCAGCCAAGACCCGGGACAGGACTATCAGCCCCAGCATTTT.

In its sample, this clonotype was seen many times. This chain links TRBV20-1 with TRBJ2-1; TRBD2 might be the D (6 bases). Trimming left V 3 bases short and J 6 bases short, with 24 bases between. This CDR3 is built from 17 residues. Germline lookup yields CDR1 DFQATT and CDR2 SNEGSKA (reference sequence). CDR3 sequence (DNA): TGCAGTGCTAGCCATAAACTAGGGGAGGTTAGACGCAATGAGCAGTTCTTC. Translated: CSASHKLGEVRRNEQFF.